These T cell receptor beta chains were read from a single sample in a study of blood T cell repertoires in COVID-19. Profiled with immunoSEQ multiplex PCR; TCRdb holds only in-frame clones, not every one. The data hold around 230,000 clones, with over 75% observed a single time. Sequenced: peripheral blood. The receptors were sampled from a woman over 75 with acute or convalescent COVID-19. CDR3s include the opening cysteine and the closing phenylalanine or tryptophan. Each record gives: V gene, J gene, CDR3 protein.

TRBV2,TRBJ1-3,CASSEMGSSGNTIYF
TRBV19,TRBJ2-3,CASSRSQSNTQYF
TRBV11-2,TRBJ1-1,CASSPRTGGMNTEAFF
TRBV5-6,TRBJ2-1,CASSLGQGADREQFF
TRBV10-2,TRBJ1-3,CAGRQNSGNTIYF
TRBV27,TRBJ1-5,CASSLCPILGHPHKPQHF
TRBV25-1,TRBJ2-3,CASTYRGKDTQYF
TRBV14,TRBJ1-6,CASSQERSSPLHF
TRBV27,TRBJ1-5,CASSSLTVSNQPQHF
TRBV3-1/TRBV3-2,TRBJ2-7,CASSQRGTYEQYF
TRBV5-4,TRBJ2-7,CASSTRLAGSYEQYF
TRBV3-1/TRBV3-2,TRBJ2-5,CASSQDPGQGVRETQYF
TRBV9,TRBJ1-1,CASSVVPDSRAFF
TRBV7-8,TRBJ2-1,CASSSLAGAFNEQFF
TRBV7-7,TRBJ2-3,CASSKDRGSTDTQYF
TRBV9,TRBJ2-1,CASSVVVRDEQFF